This TCR beta chain comes out of a study of response to subunit inactivated influenza vaccine. This CDR3 spans 16 amino acids. Between the trimmed V and J ends, which lost 5 bases and 0 bases, there was a span of 15 bases. CDR1 SEHNR and CDR2 FQNEAQ come from the germline V gene (reference sequence). TCRdb re-called the RT-PCR reads with MiXCR, one entry per CDR3 protein. The profile shows approximately 480,000 distinct CDR3 sequences, about 10% of them singletons. Note on this clonotype: The antigen is undetermined.

Study conclusions and caveats: Each seasonal influenza vaccination recruits few new T cells, the authors suggested.

This clonotype originated in a man between 50 and 59 years old who received an inactivated influenza vaccine. This rearrangement joins TRBV7-9 to TRBJ2-3; D unclear. Material: PBMCs from blood, obtained more than 35 days after vaccination. The DNA for the CDR3 is TGTGCCAGCAGCCCAGGACGGATGCTTAGCACAGATACGCAGTATTTT. As protein: CASSPGRMLSTDTQYF.